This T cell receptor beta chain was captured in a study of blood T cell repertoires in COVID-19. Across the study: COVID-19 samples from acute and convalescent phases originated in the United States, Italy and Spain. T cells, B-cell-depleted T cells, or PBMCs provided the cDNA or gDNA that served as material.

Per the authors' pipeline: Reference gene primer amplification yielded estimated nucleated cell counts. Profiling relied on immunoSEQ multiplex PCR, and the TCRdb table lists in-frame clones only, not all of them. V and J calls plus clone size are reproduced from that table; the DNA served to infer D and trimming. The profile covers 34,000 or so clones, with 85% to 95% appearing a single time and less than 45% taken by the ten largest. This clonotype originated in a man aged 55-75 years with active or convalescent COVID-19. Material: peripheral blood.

The CDR3 DNA follows: TGTGCCAGCAGCGCCCAAGCGGGGGGGGCTGGAGATACGCAGTATTTT. It specifies CASSAQAGGAGDTQYF. The gene calls are TRBV9 and TRBJ2-3; 10 positions agree with TRBD2. The junction had 9 bases not matched to a gene; V was cut back by 3 bases and J by 5 bases. Looked up from germline, CDR1 is SGDLS and CDR2 is YYNGEE. This CDR3 is 16 amino acids long. Based on the CDR3 plus reference TRBV9 and TRBJ2-3, the full variable domain is DSGVTQTPKHLITATGQRVTLRCSPRSGDLSVYWYQQSLDQGLQFLIQYYNGEERAKGNILERFSAQQFPDLHSELNLSSLELGDSALYFCASSAQAGGAGDTQYFGPGTRLTVL.